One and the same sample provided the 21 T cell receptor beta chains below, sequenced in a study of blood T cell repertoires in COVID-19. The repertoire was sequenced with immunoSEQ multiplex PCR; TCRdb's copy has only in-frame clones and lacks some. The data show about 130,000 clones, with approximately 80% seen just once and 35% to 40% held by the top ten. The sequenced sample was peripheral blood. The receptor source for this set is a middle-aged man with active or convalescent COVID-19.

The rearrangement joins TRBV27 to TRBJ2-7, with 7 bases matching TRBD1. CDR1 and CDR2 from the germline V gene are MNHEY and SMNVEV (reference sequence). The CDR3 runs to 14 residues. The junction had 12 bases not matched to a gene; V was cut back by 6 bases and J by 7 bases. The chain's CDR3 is CASRMTGRNGEQYF. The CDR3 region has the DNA TGTGCCAGCAGGATGACAGGGCGGAATGGGGAGCAGTACTTC.

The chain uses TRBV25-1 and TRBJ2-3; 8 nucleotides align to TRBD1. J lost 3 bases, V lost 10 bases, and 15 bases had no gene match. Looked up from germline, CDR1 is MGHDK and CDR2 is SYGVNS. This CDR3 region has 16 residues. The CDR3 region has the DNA TGTGCCATCGCCCCTGCGGCTGGACAGGGAACAGATACGCAGTATTTT. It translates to CAIAPAAGQGTDTQYF.

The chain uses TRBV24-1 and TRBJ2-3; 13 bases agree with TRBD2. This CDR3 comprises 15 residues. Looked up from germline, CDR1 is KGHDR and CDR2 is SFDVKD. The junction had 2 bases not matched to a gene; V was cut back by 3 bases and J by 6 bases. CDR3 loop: CATSDRLAGGDTQYF. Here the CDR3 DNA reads TGTGCCACCAGTGATAGACTAGCGGGAGGCGATACGCAGTATTTT.

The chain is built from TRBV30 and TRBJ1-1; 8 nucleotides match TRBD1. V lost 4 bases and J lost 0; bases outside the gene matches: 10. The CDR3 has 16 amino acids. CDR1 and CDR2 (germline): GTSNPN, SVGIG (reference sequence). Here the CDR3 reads CAWNRGAKKMNTEAFF. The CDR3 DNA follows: TGTGCCTGGAACAGGGGGGCGAAAAAAATGAACACTGAAGCTTTCTTT.

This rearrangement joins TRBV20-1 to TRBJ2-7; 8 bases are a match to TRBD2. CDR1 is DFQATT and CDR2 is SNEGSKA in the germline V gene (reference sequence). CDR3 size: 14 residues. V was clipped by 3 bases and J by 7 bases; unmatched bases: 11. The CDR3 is CSASFVAGGGEQYF. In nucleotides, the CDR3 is TGCAGTGCTAGTTTTGTCGCGGGAGGTGGGGAGCAGTACTTC.

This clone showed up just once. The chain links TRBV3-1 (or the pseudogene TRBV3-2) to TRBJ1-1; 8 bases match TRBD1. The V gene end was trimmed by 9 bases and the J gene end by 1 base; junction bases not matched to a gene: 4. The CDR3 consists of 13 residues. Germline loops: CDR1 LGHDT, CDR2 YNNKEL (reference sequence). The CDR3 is CASSTGENTEAFF. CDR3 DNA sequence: TGTGCCAGTTCGACAGGGGAGAACACTGAAGCTTTCTTT.

CDR3 sequence (DNA): TGTGCCACCAGCAGAGATCCAAGGGTCAGAGTCGGGGAAGAAAAACTGTTTTTT. Its protein product is CATSRDPRVRVGEEKLFF. The chain uses TRBV15 and TRBJ1-4; D not certain. The CDR3 loop spans 18 amino acids. V lost 0 bases and J 8 bases, leaving 22 bases between the germline ends. The germline gives CDR1 LNHNV, CDR2 YYDKDF (reference sequence).

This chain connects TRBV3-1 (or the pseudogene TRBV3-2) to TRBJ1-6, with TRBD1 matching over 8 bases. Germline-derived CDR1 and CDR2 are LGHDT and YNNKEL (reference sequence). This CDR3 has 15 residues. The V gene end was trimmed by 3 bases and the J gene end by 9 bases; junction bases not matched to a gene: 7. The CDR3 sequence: CASSQGDRTFSPLHF. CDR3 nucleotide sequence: TGTGCCAGCAGCCAGGGGGACAGGACATTTTCACCCCTCCACTTT.

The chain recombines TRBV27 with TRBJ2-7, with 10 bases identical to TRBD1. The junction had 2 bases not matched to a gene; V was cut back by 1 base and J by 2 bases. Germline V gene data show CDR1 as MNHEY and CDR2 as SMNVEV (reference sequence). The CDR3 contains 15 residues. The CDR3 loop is CASSLYGTGAYEQYF. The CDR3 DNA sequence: TGTGCCAGCAGTTTATACGGGACAGGGGCCTACGAGCAGTACTTC.

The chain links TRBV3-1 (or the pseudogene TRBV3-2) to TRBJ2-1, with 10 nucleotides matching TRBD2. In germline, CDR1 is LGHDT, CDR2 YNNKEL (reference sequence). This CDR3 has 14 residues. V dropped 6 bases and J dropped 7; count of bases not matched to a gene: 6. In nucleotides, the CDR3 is TGTGCCAGCAGACACACTAGCGGGACTAATGAGCAGTTCTTC. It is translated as CASRHTSGTNEQFF.

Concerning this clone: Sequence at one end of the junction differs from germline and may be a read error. CDR3 protein: CATSRDFATRFPHF. Here the CDR3 DNA reads TGTGCCACCAGCAGAGATTTTGCGACTAGATTCCCTCACTTC. This sequence joins TRBV15 and TRBJ2-7, with D possibly being TRBD2 (6 bases). CDR1 LNHNV and CDR2 YYDKDF come from the germline V gene (reference sequence). The CDR3 spans 14 residues.

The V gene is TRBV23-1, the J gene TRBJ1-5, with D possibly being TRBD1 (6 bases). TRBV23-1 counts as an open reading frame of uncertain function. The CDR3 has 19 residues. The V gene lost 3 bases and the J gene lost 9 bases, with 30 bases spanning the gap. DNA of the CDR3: TGCGCCAGCAGTCACCATTCAGGGTACCAACCTCAGGGGCCCCGGCCCCAGCATTTT. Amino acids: CASSHHSGYQPQGPRPQHF.

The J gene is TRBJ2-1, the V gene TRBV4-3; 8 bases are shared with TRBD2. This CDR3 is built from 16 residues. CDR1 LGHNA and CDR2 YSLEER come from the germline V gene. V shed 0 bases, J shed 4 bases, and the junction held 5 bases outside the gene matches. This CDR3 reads CASSQDDPGGYNEQFF. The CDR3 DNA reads TGCGCCAGCAGCCAAGATGATCCGGGGGGGTACAATGAGCAGTTCTTC.

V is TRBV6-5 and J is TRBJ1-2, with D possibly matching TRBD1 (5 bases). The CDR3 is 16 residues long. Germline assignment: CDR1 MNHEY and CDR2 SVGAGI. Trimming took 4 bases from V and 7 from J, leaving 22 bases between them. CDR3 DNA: TGTGCCAGCAGTTTGGACTCGGCGGGGCGATATCGTGGCTACACCTTC. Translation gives CASSLDSAGRYRGYTF.

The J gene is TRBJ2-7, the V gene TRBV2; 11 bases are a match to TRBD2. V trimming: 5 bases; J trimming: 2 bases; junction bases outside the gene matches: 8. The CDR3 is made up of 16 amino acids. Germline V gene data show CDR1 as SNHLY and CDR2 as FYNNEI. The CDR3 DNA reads TGTGCCAGCAGTCTTACCGGGACTAGCGGACCCTACGAGCAGTACTTC. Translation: CASSLTGTSGPYEQYF.

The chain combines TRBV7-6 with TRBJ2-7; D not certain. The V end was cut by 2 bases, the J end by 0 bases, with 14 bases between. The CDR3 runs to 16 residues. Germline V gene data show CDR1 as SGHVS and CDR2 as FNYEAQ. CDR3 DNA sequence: TGTGCCAGCAGCTTACTGGCTGGCGGAATCTCCTACGAGCAGTACTTC. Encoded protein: CASSLLAGGISYEQYF.

The CDR3 protein is CASSPGTAYEQYF. The CDR3 coding sequence is TGTGCCAGTAGCCCCGGGACAGCCTACGAGCAGTACTTC. The V gene is TRBV19, the J gene TRBJ2-7; the match to TRBD1 covers 7 bases. V dropped 6 bases and J dropped 2; count of bases not matched to a gene: 4. Germline CDR1 LNHDA, CDR2 SQIVND (reference sequence). This CDR3 is 13 amino acids long.

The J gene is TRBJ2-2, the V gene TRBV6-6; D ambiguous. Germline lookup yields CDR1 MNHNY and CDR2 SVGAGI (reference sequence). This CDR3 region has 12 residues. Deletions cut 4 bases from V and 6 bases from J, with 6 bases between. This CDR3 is CASSFEAGELFF. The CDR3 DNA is TGTGCCAGCAGTTTCGAGGCCGGGGAGCTGTTTTTT.

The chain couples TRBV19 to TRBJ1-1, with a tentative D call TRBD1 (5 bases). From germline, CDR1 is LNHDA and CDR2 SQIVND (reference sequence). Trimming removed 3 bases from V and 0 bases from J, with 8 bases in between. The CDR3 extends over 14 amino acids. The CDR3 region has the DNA TGTGCCAGTAGTATCGACAGAATGAACACTGAAGCTTTCTTT. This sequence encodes CASSIDRMNTEAFF. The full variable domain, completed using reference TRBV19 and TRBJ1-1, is DGGITQSPKYLFRKEGQNVTLSCEQNLNHDAMYWYRQDPGQGLRLIYYSQIVNDFQKGDIAEGYSVSREKKESFPLTVTSAQKNPTAFYLCASSIDRMNTEAFFGQGTRLTVV.

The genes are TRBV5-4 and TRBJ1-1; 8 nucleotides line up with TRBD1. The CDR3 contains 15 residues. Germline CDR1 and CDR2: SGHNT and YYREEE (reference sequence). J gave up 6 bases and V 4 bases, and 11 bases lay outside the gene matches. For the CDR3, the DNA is TGTGCCAGCAGCAGGCCCGGACAGGGTATTTCTGAAGCTTTCTTT. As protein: CASSRPGQGISEAFF.

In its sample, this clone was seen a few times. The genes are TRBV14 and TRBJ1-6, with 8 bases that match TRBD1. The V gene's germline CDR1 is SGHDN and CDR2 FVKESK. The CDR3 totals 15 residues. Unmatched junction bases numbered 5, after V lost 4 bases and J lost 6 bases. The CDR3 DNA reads TGTGCCAGCAGCCCACGGACAGGGAGTAATTCACCCCTCCACTTT. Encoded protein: CASSPRTGSNSPLHF.